This T cell receptor (beta chain) was found in a study of OX40 agonist ivuxolimab in advanced cancers. Clones were read by immunoSEQ multiplex PCR, and TCRdb kept only the in-frame ones, dropping some. Here the sample spans some 43,000 clones, 89% being singletons. V shed 5 bases, J shed 8 bases, and the junction held 9 bases outside the gene matches. CDR1 and CDR2 (germline): MNHEY, SVGAGI. This CDR3 has 14 residues. The J gene is TRBJ1-2, the V gene TRBV6-5, with 9 bases that match TRBD1. The sample here was CD4+ or CD8+ T cells sorted from blood, taken in a trial of the OX40 agonist ivuxolimab. The source of this sequence is an adult with an advanced solid tumor such as melanoma, head and neck, liver or kidney cancer. For the CDR3, the DNA is TGTGCCAGCAGTCTCCGGGACAGGGTACGGGGCTACACCTTC. It translates to CASSLRDRVRGYTF.